This record looks at one TCR beta chain sequence and its context. This clone was found a few times. Its antigen is currently not known. No clone much larger than this one lies a single base away; base qualities are absent. In the ViraFEST assay, PBMC were stimulated with viral peptide pools, and TCR sequencing was then used to find antigen-specific CD4+ T cell clonotypes based on their expansion. After about 10 days of culture, CD4+ T cells were isolated with the EasySep CD4+ T cell isolation kit. Each participant received two doses of an mRNA SARS-CoV-2 vaccine, either BNT162b2 or mRNA-1273. Negative nucleocapsid antibody results before and after vaccination confirmed that the healthy vaccine recipients had no prior SARS-CoV-2 infection. About 1.8 million PBMC per well were cultured with 9 to 10 ug/ml peptides in IMDM containing roughly 5% human AB serum, around 10 IU/ml IL-2 and gentamicin. On days 3 and 7, half of the culture medium was replaced with fresh IL-2-containing medium. Each peptide stimulation condition was cultured in triplicate wells unless otherwise noted. Using Ficoll-Paque Plus gradient centrifugation, PBMC were separated from whole blood and then either used fresh or cryopreserved at -140C. Overlapping peptide pools spanned the spike proteins of SARS-CoV-2 and the common cold coronaviruses HCoV-NL63, HCoV-OC43 and HCoV-229E. Genomic DNA was extracted from cultured CD4+ T cells with the QIAamp micro DNA kit.

V is clipped by 2 bases and J by 5 bases, and the sequence between their germline boundaries is 13 bases long. The cysteine opens and the phenylalanine closes a CDR3 of 15 amino acids. Kept here is only the CDR3 DNA, which spans 45 bases and is read in frame from base 1. CDR1 MNHEY and CDR2 SMNVEV are derived from the germline V gene (reference sequence). The record originates from a study of vaccination effects on CD4 cells after COVID-19 (dated by TCRdb to between 2021 and 2022). In the study overall: Post-vaccine samples across the study were collected a median of 72 days after the second dose, with a range of 14 to 241. The study compared SARS-CoV-2 spike-specific CD4+ TCR repertoires before and after mRNA vaccination in COVID-19 convalescent patients and infection-naive vaccine recipients. The full study included roughly 10 COVID-19 convalescent patients and several SARS-CoV-2-naive healthy vaccine recipients. In the study, cultures from other donors were sequenced using the Oncomine TCR Beta short-read assay on an Illumina iSeq 100.

Libraries were made using the immunoSEQ multiplex PCR assay. DNA from the CD4+ T cells that had been cultured and isolated underwent TCR beta CDR3 sequencing. The original methods were these. Non-productive TCR sequences were removed, reads were trimmed to the CDR3 region, and CDR3s of at least 7 amino acids were retained. The MANAFEST web app was used to identify antigen-specific clonotypes by comparing expansion in peptide wells with expansion in reference cultures. To be called positive, a clone needed expansion at FDR<0.05 compared with the reference and with all other wells, an odds ratio greater than 5, and a frequency greater than 0.1% in two replicate wells. Cross-reactive clonotypes were defined as significantly expanded in SARS-CoV-2 spike wells and in at least one common cold coronavirus spike condition. Levenshtein distance calculated with the stringdist R package was used to assess CDR3 similarity, and unrooted trees were constructed with ape in R 3.6.1. TCRdb provides this immuneACCESS table in a form limited to in-frame rearrangements. Some clones are lacking; in checked studies, under half of them reflect an unresolved V gene, and why the rest are absent is not known. That table is the source of V, J and clone size, and D and trimming were worked out from the DNA. For this sample there are fewer than 85,000 clones; about 80% appear just once. Jointly, the top ten make up around 0.9% of the sample.

What the research found in general, with its limitations: Among healthy vaccine recipients, nearly all vaccine-induced clones were SARS-CoV-2 mono-reactive, and only 1 of 255 was cross-reactive with common cold coronaviruses. Only a small number of convalescent patients were included, and no early post-infection timepoints were available, which limited the study. Clones induced by infection and clones induced by vaccination both contracted markedly at late timepoints after vaccination, which fits with T cell responses waning over time.

The V gene is TRBV27 and the J gene is TRBJ1-5, and perhaps TRBD1 as D gene, on 6 matching bases. Source: CD4+ T cells from PBMCs cultured with HCoV-OC43 spike peptides, taken after COVID-19 vaccination. Per the publication, the cell subset or site label means: HCoV-OC43 spike overlapping peptide pool stimulation. This TCR came from a human donor who received a COVID-19 vaccine. The nucleotide sequence is TGTGCCAGCAGTTTACACGGACAGTCATATCAGCCCCAGCATTTT. Its protein is CASSLHGQSYQPQHF.